This T cell receptor beta chain was sequenced during a study of T cell repertoires in cytomegalovirus infection. Background on the study: A matching HLA type, together with CMV infection, was signaled by public TCR beta signatures. Whole-study findings and limits: Predominance within the ex vivo response was attributable to HLA-C-restricted CMV-specific TCR beta clonotypes. Totalled public TCR beta family frequency picked out people who carried CMV plus the relevant HLA.

Remarks on this clonotype: As yet, its antigen is unknown. No conserved phenylalanine or tryptophan ends this CDR3, so it is likely a read error.

TCRdb recomputed calls from the reads with MiXCR, one row per CDR3 protein. The table shows roughly 720,000 distinct CDR3 sequences, with less than 40% occurring only once. The CDR3 length is 12 residues. V lost 7 bases, J lost 9 bases, and 13 bases lay in between. Germline assignment: CDR1 SGHVS and CDR2 FQNEAQ. This chain uses TRBV7-8 with TRBJ2-1, with unresolved D. The sample taken for sequencing was PBMCs. The source of this sequence is a human donor in good health (CMV status not recorded). Some clones in this sample may be carry-over from other donors' samples. CDR3 bases: TGTGCCAGCATCTCAAGGCTGTCTGAGCAGTTCTGC. Protein sequence: CASISRLSEQFC.